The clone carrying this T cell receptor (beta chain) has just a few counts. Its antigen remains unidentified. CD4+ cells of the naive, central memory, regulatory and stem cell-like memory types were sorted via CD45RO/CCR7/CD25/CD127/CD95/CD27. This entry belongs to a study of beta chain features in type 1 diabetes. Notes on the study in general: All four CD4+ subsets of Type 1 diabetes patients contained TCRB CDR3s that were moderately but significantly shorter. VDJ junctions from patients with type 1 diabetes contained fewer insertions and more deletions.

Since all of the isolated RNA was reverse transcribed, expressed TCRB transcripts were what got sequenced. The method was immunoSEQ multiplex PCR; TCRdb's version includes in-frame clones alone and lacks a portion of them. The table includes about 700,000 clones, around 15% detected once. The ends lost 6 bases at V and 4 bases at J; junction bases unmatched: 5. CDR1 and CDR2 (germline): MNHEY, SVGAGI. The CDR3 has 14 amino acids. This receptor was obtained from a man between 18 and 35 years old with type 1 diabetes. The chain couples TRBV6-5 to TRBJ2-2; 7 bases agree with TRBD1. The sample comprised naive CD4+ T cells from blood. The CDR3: CASRDRTLTGELFF. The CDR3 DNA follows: TGTGCCAGCAGGGACAGGACACTCACCGGGGAGCTGTTTTTT.